Reported below is one T cell receptor (beta chain). Its antigen is still unknown. At one end the junction does not follow the germline gene, possibly because of a read error. Clones were read by immunoSEQ multiplex PCR, and TCRdb kept only the in-frame ones, dropping some. The data contain fewer than 90,000 clones, less than 95% of them singletons. This sample is part of a study of graft-versus-host responses after intestinal transplantation. Findings and limits, study-wide: Graft-donor T cell macrochimerism in patients accompanied high graft-versus-host to host-versus-graft clonal ratios in allografts.

This sample comprised unstimulated CD4+ T cells sorted from spleen or lymph node cells, obtained before transplant. This clonotype originated in a human donor who was the organ donor for an intestinal transplant.

The CDR3 coding sequence is TGTGCCGGCAGCCCCCGGACTAGCGCCACAGATACGCAGTATTTT. It translates to CAGSPRTSATDTQYF. The chain carries TRBV7-2 and TRBJ2-3; 9 bases agree with TRBD2. The germline V gene has CDR1 SGHTA and CDR2 FQGNSA. This CDR3 spans 15 amino acids. Combining the CDR3 with reference TRBV7-2 and TRBJ2-3 gives the whole variable domain GAGVSQSPSNKVTEKGKDVELRCDPISGHTALYWYRQSLGQGLEFLIYFQGNSAPDKSGLPSDRFSAERTGGSVSTLTIQRTQQEDSAVYLCAGSPRTSATDTQYFGPGTRLTVL.